The 3 T cell receptor beta chains below were found in one sample sequenced in a study of cytomegalovirus exposure and HLA in healthy donors. In the PCR, 60 Vbeta and 13 Jbeta primers were used. Method: immunoSEQ multiplex PCR; TCRdb's copy keeps in-frame clones and lacks some. Here the sample spans about 140,000 clones, 75% to 90% being singletons. The material sequenced was PBMCs. These TCRs come from a female donor in good health and CMV-seronegative.

The genes are TRBV6-5 and TRBJ2-5; TRBD2 matches 11 bases. V trimming: 6 bases; J trimming: 1 base; junction bases outside the gene matches: 4. The CDR3 has 15 amino acids. CDR1 is MNHEY, CDR2 SVGAGI, per germline. The CDR3 here is CASSAGTSGQETQYF. In DNA, the CDR3 is TGTGCCAGCAGCGCCGGGACTAGCGGCCAAGAGACCCAGTACTTC.

V gene TRBV29-1 combines with J gene TRBJ1-2, with TRBD1 identical over 8 bases. Trimming at V came to 3 bases and at J to 2 bases, leaving 5 bases not matched to a gene. Germline loops: CDR1 SQVTM, CDR2 ANQGSEA. This CDR3 is 14 amino acids long. The CDR3 sequence is CSVERDRWNYGYTF. CDR3 coding DNA: TGCAGCGTTGAGAGGGACAGGTGGAACTATGGCTACACCTTC.

The rearrangement links TRBV30 to TRBJ1-5; possible D gene TRBD1, 5 bases. The V gene's germline CDR1 is GTSNPN and CDR2 SVGIG (reference sequence). The V end was cut by 0 bases, the J end by 3 bases, with 12 bases between. CDR3 length: 15 amino acids. The CDR3 DNA sequence: TGTGCCTGGAGTGTAGGGCAGGGCGACAATCAGCCCCAGCATTTT. It encodes CAWSVGQGDNQPQHF.